This T cell receptor (beta chain) was profiled in a study of blood T cell repertoires in COVID-19. Study overall: Sites across the United States, Italy and Spain contributed samples from acute and convalescent COVID-19.

Sequencing was performed with immunoSEQ multiplex PCR; in TCRdb, only in-frame clones are kept and a portion is missing. Of under 350,000 clones in the sample, 80% to 90% were seen once. The CDR3 runs 15 residues. Germline CDR1 is MNHEY and CDR2 is SVGAGI. V was pared by 2 bases and J by 0 bases, with 10 bases between. Sequenced input: peripheral blood. The chain joins TRBV6-5 to TRBJ1-1; D is uncertain. This clonotype was sampled from a woman aged 65 to 85 with acute or convalescent COVID-19. The CDR3 region is CASSYAAGMNTEAFF. The CDR3 DNA follows: TGTGCCAGCAGTTACGCAGCAGGCATGAACACTGAAGCTTTCTTT.